This T cell receptor (beta chain) was sequenced in a study of T cells in Graves' hyperthyroidism and ophthalmopathy. The CDR3 is 14 amino acids. In germline, CDR1 is DFQATT, CDR2 SNEGSKA (reference sequence). Trimming took off 6 bases at V and 3 bases at J, with 15 bases between the two ends. This clonotype has ten or more counts. Amplified TCR beta CDR3 regions derived from RNA transcripts. Initially, a first-round RT-PCR of the TCR CDR3 employed the HTBI primer set. TCRdb processed the multiplex PCR reads anew with MiXCR; each CDR3 protein has one entry. This repertoire shows some 50,000 distinct CDR3 sequences, about half found once; its top ten account for about 9.8%.

The sequence came from a woman aged 45 to 65 with Graves' ophthalmopathy. This chain joins TRBV20-1 and TRBJ1-5, with unresolved D. The sequenced material came from blood. CDR3 amino acids: CSATVGPLNQPQHF. CDR3 in DNA: TGCAGTGCCACTGTAGGGCCGCTCAATCAGCCCCAGCATTTT.